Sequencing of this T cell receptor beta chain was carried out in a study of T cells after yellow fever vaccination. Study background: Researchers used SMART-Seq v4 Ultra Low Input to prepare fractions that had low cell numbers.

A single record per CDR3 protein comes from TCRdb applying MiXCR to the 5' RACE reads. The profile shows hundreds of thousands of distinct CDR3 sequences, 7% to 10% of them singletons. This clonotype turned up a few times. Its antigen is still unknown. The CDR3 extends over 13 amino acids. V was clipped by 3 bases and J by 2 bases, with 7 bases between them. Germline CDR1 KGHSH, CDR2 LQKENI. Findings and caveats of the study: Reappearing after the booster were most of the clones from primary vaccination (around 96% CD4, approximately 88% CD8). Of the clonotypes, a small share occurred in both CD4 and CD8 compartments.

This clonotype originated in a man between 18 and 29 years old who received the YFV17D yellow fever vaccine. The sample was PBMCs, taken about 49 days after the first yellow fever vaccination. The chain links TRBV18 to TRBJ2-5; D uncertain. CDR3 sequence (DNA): TGTGCCAGCTCACCCGTGAATCAAGAGACCCAGTACTTC. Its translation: CASSPVNQETQYF.